The 10 T cell receptor beta chains below were found in one sample sequenced in a study of blood T cell repertoires in COVID-19. The protocol was immunoSEQ multiplex PCR, while the TCRdb copy is restricted to in-frame clones and leaves out a portion. Altogether about 86,000 clones are present, roughly 88% being singletons, with the ten largest covering under 35%. Material: peripheral blood. The receptor source for this set is a woman of 80 years or more with active or convalescent COVID-19.

This clone was seen once. CDR3 loop: CASSYGPTSGLHEQYF. CDR3 coding DNA: TGTGCCAGCAGTTACGGGCCGACTAGCGGGCTCCACGAGCAGTACTTC. The V gene is TRBV6-5, the J gene TRBJ2-7; 10 bases are a match to TRBD2. V dropped 2 bases and J dropped 5; count of bases not matched to a gene: 9. The V gene's germline CDR1 is MNHEY and CDR2 SVGAGI. CDR3 length: 16 amino acids.

The chain links TRBV2 to TRBJ2-3; 7 nucleotides align to TRBD1. Germline CDR1 reads SNHLY; CDR2 reads FYNNEI. The length of the CDR3 is 14 residues. The V and J ends lost 11 bases and 3 bases, in that order; junction bases with no gene match: 11. The CDR3 nucleotides read TGTGCCGGATTAATCAGGGGGACGACAGATACGCAGTATTTT. It translates to CAGLIRGTTDTQYF.

The V gene is TRBV9, the J gene TRBJ1-3; 11 positions agree with TRBD1. V lost 4 bases, J lost 8 bases, and 11 bases stayed unmatched. CDR3 length equals 16 residues. CDR1 is SGDLS, CDR2 YYNGEE, per germline. This CDR3 reads CASSPRTGGDLDTIYF. The CDR3 bases are TGTGCCAGCAGCCCGAGGACAGGGGGCGATTTAGACACCATATATTTT.

V is TRBV11-1 and J is TRBJ1-5, with TRBD1 identical over 10 bases. CDR1 is SGHAT, CDR2 FQDESV, per germline (reference sequence). With V trimmed by 5 bases and J by 3 bases, 7 bases remained unmatched. CDR3 size: 16 residues. CDR3 sequence reads: CASSPPGQGDNQPQHF. The CDR3 coding sequence is TGTGCCAGCAGCCCACCCGGACAGGGGGACAATCAGCCCCAGCATTTT.

In its sample, this clone was seen a few times. The chain employs TRBV7-2 and TRBJ2-2, with D unresolved. The CDR3 covers 13 residues. Per germline, CDR1 SGHTA and CDR2 FQGNSA. V lost 5 bases, J lost 5 bases, and 9 bases lay in between. The CDR3 loop reads CASSQTRTGELFF. Here the CDR3 DNA reads TGTGCCAGCAGCCAGACTCGAACCGGGGAGCTGTTTTTT. Looking up the rest from reference TRBV7-2 and TRBJ2-2 gives the full variable domain: GAGVSQSPSNKVTEKGKDVELRCDPISGHTALYWYRQSLGQGLEFLIYFQGNSAPDKSGLPSDRFSAERTGGSVSTLTIQRTQQEDSAVYLCASSQTRTGELFFGEGSRLTVL.

The chain couples TRBV9 to TRBJ1-1; D is perhaps TRBD1 (6 bases). Germline CDR1 reads SGDLS; CDR2 reads YYNGEE. The CDR3 contains 14 residues. Deletions cut 5 bases from V and 0 bases from J, with 11 bases between. Here the CDR3 DNA reads TGTGCCAGCAGTGAGGGACACATGAACACTGAAGCTTTCTTT. Protein sequence: CASSEGHMNTEAFF.

This clone was detected a few times. The CDR3 bases are TGTGCCAGCAGTTCTCGACTAGCGGGGACTGAGCAGTTCTTC. Its translation is CASSSRLAGTEQFF. The chain couples TRBV6-4 to TRBJ2-1, with 11 bases identical to TRBD2. CDR1 is MRHNA, CDR2 SNTAGT, per germline. With V trimmed by 5 bases and J by 9 bases, 6 bases remained unmatched. This CDR3 is 14 amino acids long.

J is TRBJ2-1 and V is TRBV5-5; possible D gene TRBD1, 6 bases. Deletions cut 3 bases from V and 0 bases from J, with 10 bases between. The length of the CDR3 is 15 residues. Germline V gives CDR1 SGHKS, CDR2 YYEKEE (reference sequence). In DNA, the CDR3 is TGTGCCAGCAGCTACGCAGGGGTCTCCTACAATGAGCAGTTCTTC. Translation: CASSYAGVSYNEQFF.

The genes are TRBV7-9 and TRBJ1-3; D might be TRBD1 (6 bases). The germline V and J ends were trimmed by 0 bases and 2 bases, with 14 bases remaining between them. The CDR3 covers 17 residues. CDR1 SEHNR and CDR2 FQNEAQ come from the germline V gene (reference sequence). The CDR3 region is CASSLAGTFSPGNTIYF. Here the CDR3 DNA reads TGTGCCAGCAGCTTAGCTGGGACATTTAGTCCTGGAAACACCATATATTTT.

This chain links TRBV10-3 with TRBJ2-1; 13 bases are a match to TRBD2. The V and J ends lost 7 bases and 8 bases, in that order; junction bases with no gene match: 5. This CDR3 contains 14 residues. The germline gives CDR1 ENHRY, CDR2 SYGVKD. CDR3 loop: CAIKGLAGEHEQFF. The DNA for the CDR3 is TGTGCCATCAAAGGACTAGCGGGAGAACATGAGCAGTTCTTC.